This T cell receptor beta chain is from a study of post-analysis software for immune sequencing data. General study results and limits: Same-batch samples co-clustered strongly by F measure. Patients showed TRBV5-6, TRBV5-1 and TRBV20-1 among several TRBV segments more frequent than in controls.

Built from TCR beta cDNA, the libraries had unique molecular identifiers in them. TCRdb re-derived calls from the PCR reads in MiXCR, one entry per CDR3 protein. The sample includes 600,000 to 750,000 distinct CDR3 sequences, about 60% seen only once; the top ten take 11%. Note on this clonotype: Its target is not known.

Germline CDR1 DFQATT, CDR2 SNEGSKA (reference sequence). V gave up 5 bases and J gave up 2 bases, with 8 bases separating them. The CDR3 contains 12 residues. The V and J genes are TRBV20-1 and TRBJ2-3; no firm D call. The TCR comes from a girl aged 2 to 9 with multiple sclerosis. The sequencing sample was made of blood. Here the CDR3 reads CSAPGPTDTQYF. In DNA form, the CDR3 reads TGCAGTGCTCCTGGCCCCACAGATACGCAGTATTTT.